This entry lists 3 T cell receptor beta chains sequenced from one sample in a study of cytomegalovirus exposure and HLA in healthy donors. Data came from immunoSEQ multiplex PCR; TCRdb stores just in-frame clones and leaves some out. Among roughly 150,000 clones listed, about four fifths were seen once. Sequencing used PBMCs. Every receptor here comes from a man younger than 40 in good health and CMV-seropositive.

V usage is TRBV7-3 and J usage is TRBJ1-1; 7 nucleotides match TRBD1. This CDR3 comprises 14 residues. Germline CDR1 SGHTA, CDR2 FQGTGA. V gave up 5 bases and J gave up 4 bases; unmatched junction bases: 7. In nucleotides, the CDR3 is TGTGCCAGCAGCCAACAGGGGCAGGGCACTGAAGCTTTCTTT. It specifies CASSQQGQGTEAFF.

This clone was seen only a few times. The chain recombines TRBV5-1 with TRBJ2-2, with a tentative D call TRBD1 (6 bases). Trimming took off 2 bases at V and 2 bases at J, with 13 bases between the two ends. This CDR3 is 16 amino acids long. Germline CDR1 is SGHRS and CDR2 is YFSETQ. The CDR3 here is CASSLSDRPNTGELFF. CDR3 nucleotides: TGCGCCAGCAGCTTAAGCGACAGGCCCAACACCGGGGAGCTGTTTTTT.

This clone was detected once. The chain has TRBV5-1 and TRBJ2-3, with 9 bases identical to TRBD1. The CDR3 length is 15 residues. With V trimmed by 3 bases and J by 2 bases, 4 bases remained unmatched. Germline V gene lookup returns CDR1 SGHRS and CDR2 YFSETQ. CDR3 coding DNA: TGCGCCAGCAGCTCAACAGGGGGCATCACAGATACGCAGTATTTT. This translates into CASSSTGGITDTQYF. The whole variable domain, remainder taken from reference TRBV5-1 and TRBJ2-3, is KAGVTQTPRYLIKTRGQQVTLSCSPISGHRSVSWYQQTPGQGLQFLFEYFSETQRNKGNFPGRFSGRQFSNSRSEMNVSTLELGDSALYLCASSSTGGITDTQYFGPGTRLTVL.